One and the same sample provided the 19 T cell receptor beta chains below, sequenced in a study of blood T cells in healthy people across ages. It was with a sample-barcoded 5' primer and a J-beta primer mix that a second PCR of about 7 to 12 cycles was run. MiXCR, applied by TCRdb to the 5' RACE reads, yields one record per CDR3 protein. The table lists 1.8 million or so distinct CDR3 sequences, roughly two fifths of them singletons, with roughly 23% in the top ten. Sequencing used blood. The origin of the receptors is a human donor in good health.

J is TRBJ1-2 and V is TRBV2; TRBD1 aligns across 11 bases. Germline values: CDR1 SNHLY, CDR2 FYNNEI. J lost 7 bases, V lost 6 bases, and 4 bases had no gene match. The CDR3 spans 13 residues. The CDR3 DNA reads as TGTGCCAGCAGGAGCGGGACAGGGGGTGGCTACACCTTC. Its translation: CASRSGTGGGYTF.

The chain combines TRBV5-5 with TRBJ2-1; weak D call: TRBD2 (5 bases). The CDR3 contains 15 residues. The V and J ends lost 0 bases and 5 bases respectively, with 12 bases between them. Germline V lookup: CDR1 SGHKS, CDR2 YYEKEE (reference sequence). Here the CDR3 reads CASSLDGLRDNEQFF. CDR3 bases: TGTGCCAGCAGCTTGGATGGACTTAGGGACAATGAGCAGTTCTTC.

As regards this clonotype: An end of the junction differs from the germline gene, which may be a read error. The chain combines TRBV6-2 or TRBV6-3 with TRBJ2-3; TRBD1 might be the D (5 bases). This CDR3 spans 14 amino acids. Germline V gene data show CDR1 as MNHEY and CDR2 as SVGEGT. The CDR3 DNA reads TGTGCCAGCAGTTACCGGGCGGACACAGATGCGCAGTATTTT. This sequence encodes CASSYRADTDAQYF.

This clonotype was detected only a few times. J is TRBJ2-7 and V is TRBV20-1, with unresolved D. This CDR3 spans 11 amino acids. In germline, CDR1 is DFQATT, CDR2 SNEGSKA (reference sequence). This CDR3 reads CTAWWSYEQYF. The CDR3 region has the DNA TGCACTGCCTGGTGGAGCTACGAGCAGTACTTC.

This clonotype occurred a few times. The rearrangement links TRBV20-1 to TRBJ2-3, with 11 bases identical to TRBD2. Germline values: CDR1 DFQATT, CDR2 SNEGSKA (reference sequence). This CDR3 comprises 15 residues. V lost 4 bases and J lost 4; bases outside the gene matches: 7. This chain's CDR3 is CSAIRLAGSPDTQYF. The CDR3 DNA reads TGCAGTGCTATTCGACTAGCGGGGAGCCCAGATACGCAGTATTTT.

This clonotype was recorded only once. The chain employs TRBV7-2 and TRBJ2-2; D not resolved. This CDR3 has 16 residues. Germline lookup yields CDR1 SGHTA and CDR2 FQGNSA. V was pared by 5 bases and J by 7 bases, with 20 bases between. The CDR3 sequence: CASSKRPGPIRGELFF. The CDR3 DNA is TGTGCCAGCAGCAAGAGACCGGGCCCTATACGCGGGGAGCTGTTTTTT.

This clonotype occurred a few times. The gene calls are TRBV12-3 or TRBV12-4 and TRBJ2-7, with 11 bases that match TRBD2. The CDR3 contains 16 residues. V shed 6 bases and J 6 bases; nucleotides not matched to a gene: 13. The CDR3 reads CASSLIAGGPHVEQYF. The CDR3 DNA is TGTGCCAGCAGCCTAATAGCGGGGGGGCCTCATGTCGAGCAGTACTTC.

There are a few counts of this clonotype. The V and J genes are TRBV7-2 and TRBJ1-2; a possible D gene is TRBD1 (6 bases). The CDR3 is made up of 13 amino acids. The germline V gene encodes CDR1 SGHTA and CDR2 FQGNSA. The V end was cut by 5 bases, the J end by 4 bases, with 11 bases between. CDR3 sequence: CASSPGVSYGYTF. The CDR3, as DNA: TGTGCCAGCAGCCCAGGGGTCTCCTATGGCTACACCTTC.

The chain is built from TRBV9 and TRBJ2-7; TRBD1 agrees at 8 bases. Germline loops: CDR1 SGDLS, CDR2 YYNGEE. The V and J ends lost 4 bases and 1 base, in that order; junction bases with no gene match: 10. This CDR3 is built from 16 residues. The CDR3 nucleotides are TGTGCCAGCAGCTCCACCGGGACAGGACATTCCTACGAGCAGTACTTC. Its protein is CASSSTGTGHSYEQYF.

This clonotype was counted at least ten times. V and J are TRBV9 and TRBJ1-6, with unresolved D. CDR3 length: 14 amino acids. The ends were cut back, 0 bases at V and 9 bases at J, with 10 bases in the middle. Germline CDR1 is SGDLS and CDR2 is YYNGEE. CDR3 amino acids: CASSVVERSSPLHF. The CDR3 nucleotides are TGTGCCAGCAGCGTAGTGGAAAGGAGTTCACCCCTCCACTTT.

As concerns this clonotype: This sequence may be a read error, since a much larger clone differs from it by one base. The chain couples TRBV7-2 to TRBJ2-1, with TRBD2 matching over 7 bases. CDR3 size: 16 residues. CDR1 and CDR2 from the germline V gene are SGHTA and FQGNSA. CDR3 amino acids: CASSLSGRGSCNEQFF. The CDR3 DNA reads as TGTGCCAGCAGCTTATCGGGGCGGGGGTCCTGCAATGAGCAGTTCTTC.

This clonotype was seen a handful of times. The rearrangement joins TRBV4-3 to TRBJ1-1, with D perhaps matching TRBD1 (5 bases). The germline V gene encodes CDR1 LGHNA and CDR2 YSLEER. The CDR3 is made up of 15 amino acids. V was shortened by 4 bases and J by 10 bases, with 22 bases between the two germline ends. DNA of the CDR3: TGCGCCAGCAGCCCTGGGAACAAGGGGCGGGATGGAGCTTTCTTT. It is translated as CASSPGNKGRDGAFF.

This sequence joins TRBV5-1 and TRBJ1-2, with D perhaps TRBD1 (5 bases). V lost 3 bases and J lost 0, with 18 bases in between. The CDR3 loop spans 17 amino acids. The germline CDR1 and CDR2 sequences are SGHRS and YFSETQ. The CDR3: CASSSSGTGRSNYGYTF. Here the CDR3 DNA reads TGCGCCAGCAGCTCAAGTGGGACCGGGCGATCTAACTATGGCTACACCTTC.

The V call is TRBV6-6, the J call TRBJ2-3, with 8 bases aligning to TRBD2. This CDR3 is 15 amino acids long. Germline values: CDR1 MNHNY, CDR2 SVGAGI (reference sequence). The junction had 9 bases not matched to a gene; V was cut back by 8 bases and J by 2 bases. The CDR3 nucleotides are TGTGCCAGCTCTAGATTAGCGGGACACACAGATACGCAGTATTTT. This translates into CASSRLAGHTDTQYF.

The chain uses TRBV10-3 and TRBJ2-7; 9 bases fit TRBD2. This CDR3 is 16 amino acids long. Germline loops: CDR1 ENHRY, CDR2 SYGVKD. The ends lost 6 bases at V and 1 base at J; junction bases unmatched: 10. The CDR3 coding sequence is TGTGCCATCAGGAACCGAGCGGGGGGCCAATCCTACGAGCAGTACTTC. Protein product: CAIRNRAGGQSYEQYF.

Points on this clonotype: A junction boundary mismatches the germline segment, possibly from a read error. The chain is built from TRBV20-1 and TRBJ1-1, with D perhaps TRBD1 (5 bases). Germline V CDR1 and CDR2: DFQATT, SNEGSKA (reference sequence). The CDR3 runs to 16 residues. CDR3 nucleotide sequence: TGCAGCGCTAGTTCCGCCAGGGCCCCGAGGGACACTGAAGCTTTCTTT. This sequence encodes CSASSARAPRDTEAFF.

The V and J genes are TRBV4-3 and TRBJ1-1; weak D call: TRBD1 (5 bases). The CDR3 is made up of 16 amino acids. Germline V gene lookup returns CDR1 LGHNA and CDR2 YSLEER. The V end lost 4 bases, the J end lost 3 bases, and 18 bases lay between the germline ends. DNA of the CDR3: TGCGCCAGCAGCCTCGGGACCCATAGTGAGCACACTGAAGCTTTCTTT. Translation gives CASSLGTHSEHTEAFF.

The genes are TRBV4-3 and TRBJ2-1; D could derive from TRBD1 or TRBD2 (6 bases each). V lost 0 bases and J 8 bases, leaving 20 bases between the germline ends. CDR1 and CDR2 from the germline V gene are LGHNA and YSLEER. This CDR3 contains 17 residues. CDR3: CASSQESRGVEHDEQFF. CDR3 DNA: TGCGCCAGCAGCCAAGAGTCTAGGGGGGTAGAGCACGATGAGCAGTTCTTC.

The CDR3 sequence is CSAVIRDTYEQYF. In DNA, the CDR3 is TGCAGTGCCGTAATTCGGGACACCTACGAGCAGTACTTC. V is TRBV20-1 and J is TRBJ2-5; possibly TRBD1 for D (6 bases). The end of the DNA aligns better with TRBJ2-7, so the J call may be wrong. Germline V gene lookup returns CDR1 DFQATT and CDR2 SNEGSKA (reference sequence). The CDR3 spans 13 residues.